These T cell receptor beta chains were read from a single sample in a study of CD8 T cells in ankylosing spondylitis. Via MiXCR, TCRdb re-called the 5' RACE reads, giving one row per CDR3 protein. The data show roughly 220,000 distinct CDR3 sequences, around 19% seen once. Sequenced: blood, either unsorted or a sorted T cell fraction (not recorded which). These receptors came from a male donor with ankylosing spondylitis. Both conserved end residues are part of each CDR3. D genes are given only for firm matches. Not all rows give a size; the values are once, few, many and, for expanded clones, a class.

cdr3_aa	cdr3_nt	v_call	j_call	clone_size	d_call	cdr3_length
CAWSPPGGNYNEQFF	TGTGCCTGGAGCCCCCCAGGGGGCAACTACAATGAGCAGTTCTTC	TRBV30	TRBJ2-1	.	TRBD1	15
CSARGAGTEAFF	TGCAGTGCTAGAGGTGCGGGCACTGAAGCTTTCTTT	TRBV20-1	TRBJ1-1	.	.	12
CASSQSTVSTEAFF	TGTGCCAGCAGCCAATCCACAGTGAGCACTGAAGCTTTCTTT	TRBV16	TRBJ1-1	few	.	14
CASSLRQGYRDEQFF	TGTGCCAGCAGCCTAAGACAGGGATATAGGGATGAGCAGTTCTTC	TRBV7-9	TRBJ2-1	few	TRBD1	15
CASTAGVTGELFF	TGTGCCAGCACTGCAGGGGTCACCGGGGAGCTGTTTTTT	TRBV7-9	TRBJ2-2	.	.	13
CATRETGGDIQYF	TGTGCCACCAGAGAGACAGGGGGAGACATTCAGTACTTC	TRBV24-1	TRBJ2-4	.	TRBD1	13
CASRAGGAEYNEQFF	TGTGCCAGCAGAGCAGGGGGCGCCGAGTACAATGAGCAGTTCTTC	TRBV6-1	TRBJ2-1	few	TRBD1	15
CASRVASTYEQYF	TGCGCCAGCAGGGTAGCTAGCACCTACGAGCAGTACTTC	TRBV5-1	TRBJ2-7	few	.	13
CSATSLRHEQYF	TGCAGCGCAACTAGTCTGCGGCACGAGCAGTACTTC	TRBV29-1	TRBJ2-7	many	.	12
CASSPMRDYTDTQYF	TGTGCCAGCTCACCAATGAGAGATTACACAGATACGCAGTATTTT	TRBV18	TRBJ2-3	.	.	15
CASRDSNQPQHF	TGTGCCAGCAGGGACAGCAATCAGCCCCAGCATTTT	TRBV28	TRBJ1-5	.	.	12
CASSSGGVYEQYF	TGCGCCAGCAGCTCGGGGGGTGTCTACGAGCAGTACTTC	TRBV5-1	TRBJ2-7	.	TRBD2	13
CASSVGPRGEQFF	TGTGCCAGCAGCGTAGGGCCGCGAGGTGAGCAGTTCTTC	TRBV9	TRBJ2-1	.	.	13
CASSLEIGLVNEQYF	TGTGCCAGCAGTTTGGAAATCGGACTAGTAAACGAGCAGTACTTC	TRBV27	TRBJ2-7	few	TRBD2	15
CASSLGQGGPNEQFF	TGCGCCAGCAGCTTGGGGCAGGGGGGCCCCAATGAGCAGTTCTTC	TRBV5-1	TRBJ2-1	.	.	15
CASSLAERADTQYF	TGTGCCAGCAGTTTAGCGGAGCGGGCAGATACGCAGTATTTT	TRBV12-3/TRBV12-4	TRBJ2-3	few	.	14
CASSLRDFETQYF	TGTGCCAGCAGCTTAAGGGACTTTGAGACCCAGTACTTC	TRBV7-9	TRBJ2-5	.	.	13
CASSQGRGLDTEAFF	TGCGCCAGCAGCCAAGGTCGGGGGCTTGACACTGAAGCTTTCTTT	TRBV4-1	TRBJ1-1	many	.	15
CASSPGWAQGLTDTQYF	TGTGCCAGCAGCCCCGGGTGGGCGCAGGGACTCACAGATACGCAGTATTTT	TRBV4-2	TRBJ2-3	few	.	17
CASSLTLGQTYGYTF	TGTGCCAGCAGCCTGACCCTGGGACAGACCTATGGCTACACCTTC	TRBV11-2	TRBJ1-2	few	TRBD1	15
CASSQDLEDSGTDTQYF	TGTGCCAGCAGCCAAGATCTGGAGGACTCTGGCACAGATACGCAGTATTTT	TRBV4-2	TRBJ2-3	few	.	17
CAISDSDRVGTEAFF	TGTGCCATCAGTGATTCGGACAGGGTGGGCACTGAAGCTTTCTTT	TRBV10-3	TRBJ1-1	.	TRBD1	15
CASSLGTGTYEQYF	TGTGCCAGCAGCTTAGGGACAGGGACCTACGAGCAGTACTTC	TRBV11-2	TRBJ2-7	many	TRBD1	14
CASSSLRAYTGELFF	TGTGCCAGCAGCTCCCTCCGGGCCTACACCGGGGAGCTGTTTTTT	TRBV5-6	TRBJ2-2	few	.	15
CASSLGLAGGPGGDTQYF	TGTGCCAGCAGCTTAGGACTAGCGGGAGGGCCCGGGGGAGATACGCAGTATTTT	TRBV7-8	TRBJ2-3	few	TRBD2	18
CASRGATNYEQYF	TGCGCCAGCAGAGGAGCGACAAACTACGAGCAGTACTTC	TRBV4-1	TRBJ2-7	few	.	13
CSATGLVHEQYF	TGCAGTGCTACGGGACTAGTCCACGAGCAGTACTTC	TRBV20-1	TRBJ2-7	.	TRBD2	12
CASSLRLADQETQYF	TGTGCCAGCAGTTTACGGCTAGCGGACCAAGAGACCCAGTACTTC	TRBV27	TRBJ2-5	.	TRBD2	15
CASNPLGMNTEAFF	TGTGCCAGCAACCCTCTGGGTATGAACACTGAAGCTTTCTTT	TRBV12-3/TRBV12-4	TRBJ1-1	few	.	14
CSVERGGITYNEQFF	TGCAGCGTTGAACGTGGGGGAATTACCTACAATGAGCAGTTCTTC	TRBV29-1	TRBJ2-1	few	.	15
CASSADSNQPQHF	TGTGCCAGCAGCGCGGACAGCAATCAGCCCCAGCATTTT	TRBV7-9	TRBJ1-5	.	.	13
CASSPTTYNEQFF	TGTGCCAGCAGCCCCACCACTTACAATGAGCAGTTCTTC	TRBV3-1	TRBJ2-1	.	.	13
CASSPLPPPGETQYF	TGCGCCAGCAGCCCCCTACCCCCGCCTGGGGAGACCCAGTACTTC	TRBV4-1	TRBJ2-5	.	.	15
CASSPSNGRSLSGEQYF	TGTGCCAGCAGCCCGAGTAACGGGCGGTCCCTCTCCGGGGAGCAGTACTTC	TRBV6-1	TRBJ2-7	.	.	17
CASSLIAPSGNTIYF	TGTGCCAGCAGTTTGATCGCACCCTCTGGAAACACCATATATTTT	TRBV12-3/TRBV12-4	TRBJ1-3	.	.	15
CSARNGLAGGIQETQYF	TGCAGTGCTAGAAACGGACTAGCGGGAGGGATCCAAGAGACCCAGTACTTC	TRBV20-1	TRBJ2-5	.	TRBD2	17
CASSLLADLAKNIQYF	TGTGCCAGCAGTTTACTAGCGGACTTAGCCAAAAACATTCAGTACTTC	TRBV28	TRBJ2-4	many	TRBD2	16
CASSLIDYGYTF	TGTGCCAGCAGCTTAATCGACTATGGCTACACCTTC	TRBV7-9	TRBJ1-2	.	.	12
CASGGRWEEGEQFF	TGTGCCAGCGGGGGGAGGTGGGAGGAGGGTGAGCAGTTCTTC	TRBV12-3/TRBV12-4	TRBJ2-1	few	.	14
CSARDLEGMGNSPLHF	TGCAGTGCTAGAGATCTCGAAGGGATGGGTAATTCACCCCTCCACTTT	TRBV20-1	TRBJ1-6	.	.	16
CSVADTPGYEQYF	TGCAGCGTTGCGGACACCCCAGGGTACGAGCAGTACTTC	TRBV29-1	TRBJ2-7	many	.	13
CASSQAPDRPETQYF	TGCGCCAGCAGCCAAGCTCCCGACAGACCAGAGACCCAGTACTTC	TRBV4-1	TRBJ2-5	.	.	15
CASSQDRVFTDGYTF	TGCGCCAGCAGCCAAGATCGGGTCTTTACAGATGGCTACACCTTC	TRBV4-1	TRBJ1-2	.	.	15
CATRGWDTDTQYF	TGTGCCACCAGGGGCTGGGACACAGATACGCAGTATTTT	TRBV24-1	TRBJ2-3	few	.	13
CASSLDGGASLEGDTQYF	TGTGCCAGCAGCTTAGATGGGGGGGCATCCTTAGAGGGAGATACGCAGTATTTT	TRBV11-2	TRBJ2-3	few	.	18
CASCFKSGGFQDYEQYF	TGTGCCAGCTGTTTTAAAAGCGGGGGGTTTCAGGACTACGAGCAGTACTTC	TRBV12-3/TRBV12-4	TRBJ2-7	once	TRBD2	17
CASRDRTDTQYF	TGTGCCAGCCGGGATCGCACAGATACGCAGTATTTT	TRBV24-1	TRBJ2-3	few	.	12
CASSLELAGGDTQYF	TGTGCCAGCAGTTTAGAACTAGCGGGAGGGGATACGCAGTATTTT	TRBV12-3/TRBV12-4	TRBJ2-3	.	TRBD2	15
CASSLLWDTDTQYF	TGTGCCAGCAGCTTACTATGGGACACAGATACGCAGTATTTT	TRBV7-2	TRBJ2-3	few	.	14
CSARETSESYNEQFF	TGCAGTGCTAGGGAAACTAGCGAGAGTTACAATGAGCAGTTCTTC	TRBV20-1	TRBJ2-1	.	TRBD2	15
CASSLGGGEWDNSPLHF	TGTGCCAGCAGTCTGGGGGGAGGGGAGTGGGATAATTCACCCCTCCACTTT	TRBV6-1	TRBJ1-6	.	.	17
CASNTYQDTQYF	TGTGCCAGCAACACTTACCAGGATACGCAGTATTTT	TRBV25-1	TRBJ2-3	few	.	12
CSVESGLLETQYF	TGCAGCGTTGAATCGGGACTTTTAGAGACCCAGTACTTC	TRBV29-1	TRBJ2-5	.	.	13
CASSLWGAGDTEAFF	TGTGCCAGCAGTTTATGGGGGGCCGGAGACACTGAAGCTTTCTTT	TRBV28	TRBJ1-1	.	.	15